This T cell receptor beta chain was documented in a study of T cell repertoires in ileal Crohn's disease. Study outcomes and limitations: Clonality above 26.8% at surgery always came with endoscopic recurrence. Sorted CD8 T cells held more high-frequency clones than CD4.

As concerns this clone: Its antigen is as yet unknown.

Using immunoSEQ multiplex PCR, the repertoire was profiled, and TCRdb retains in-frame clones only, with some absent. The table records approximately 13,000 clones, around four fifths of them present only once. V was clipped by 7 bases and J by 4 bases, with 19 bases between them. The CDR3 has 15 residues. The germline gives CDR1 MNHNS, CDR2 SASEGT. The rearrangement joins TRBV6-1 to TRBJ1-1, with D perhaps matching TRBD1 (5 bases). This receptor was taken from an adult with Crohn's disease. The sequencing sample was made of ileal tissue. The CDR3 here is CASTASTGIGTEAFF. The CDR3 DNA is TGTGCCAGCACCGCGAGTACAGGTATCGGCACTGAAGCTTTCTTT.